The rows below give T cell receptor beta chains drawn from one sample of a study of cytomegalovirus exposure and HLA in healthy donors. Produced via immunoSEQ multiplex PCR; TCRdb's table is partial and in-frame only. The sample has 100,000 to 150,000 clones, 77% seen once. Sequencing was performed on PBMCs. The source of these receptors is a man aged 50-60 years in good health and CMV-seropositive. CDR3s include the opening cysteine and the closing phenylalanine or tryptophan.

v_call: TRBV27
j_call: TRBJ2-5
cdr3_aa: CASRDRAETQYF

v_call: TRBV10-3
j_call: TRBJ1-5
cdr3_aa: CATSGQENNQPQHF

v_call: TRBV10-1
j_call: TRBJ1-5
cdr3_aa: CASSESLSGFQHF

v_call: TRBV7-6
j_call: TRBJ2-1
cdr3_aa: CASSLGDRGLGEQFF

v_call: TRBV2
j_call: TRBJ2-5
cdr3_aa: CASRPVAGGGETQYF

v_call: TRBV4-3
j_call: TRBJ1-4
cdr3_aa: CASSQVTTPEKLFF

v_call: TRBV7-9
j_call: TRBJ1-1
cdr3_aa: CASSLRDRGQFAEAFF

v_call: TRBV18
j_call: TRBJ1-5
cdr3_aa: CASSPTGRGQPQHF

v_call: TRBV29-1
j_call: TRBJ1-2
cdr3_aa: CSVGSGRVYGYTF

v_call: TRBV5-4
j_call: TRBJ2-7
cdr3_aa: CASSSPKNRGRGQYF

v_call: TRBV5-1
j_call: TRBJ2-7
cdr3_aa: CASSLLRDTTSYEQYF